The clone carrying this T cell receptor (beta chain) was counted between two and nine times. Repertoires were generated with immunoSEQ multiplex PCR, while TCRdb's copy carries only in-frame clones and drops some. The table has about 130,000 clones, about 88% seen once. This sample was taken from a study of control samples from healthy donors and cancer patients. With 0 bases clipped from V and 6 bases from J, the junction kept 7 bases outside the gene matches. Germline V gives CDR1 KGHDR, CDR2 SFDVKD. This CDR3 has 18 residues. The genes are TRBV24-1 and TRBJ2-1, with TRBD2 matching over 13 bases. The sequenced sample consisted of blood. This sequence originates from a man aged 45-65 years in good health. The CDR3 coding sequence is TGTGCCACCAGTGATTTGCCCTCCACTAGCGGGGGGGCCAATGAGCAGTTCTTC. Translation gives CATSDLPSTSGGANEQFF.